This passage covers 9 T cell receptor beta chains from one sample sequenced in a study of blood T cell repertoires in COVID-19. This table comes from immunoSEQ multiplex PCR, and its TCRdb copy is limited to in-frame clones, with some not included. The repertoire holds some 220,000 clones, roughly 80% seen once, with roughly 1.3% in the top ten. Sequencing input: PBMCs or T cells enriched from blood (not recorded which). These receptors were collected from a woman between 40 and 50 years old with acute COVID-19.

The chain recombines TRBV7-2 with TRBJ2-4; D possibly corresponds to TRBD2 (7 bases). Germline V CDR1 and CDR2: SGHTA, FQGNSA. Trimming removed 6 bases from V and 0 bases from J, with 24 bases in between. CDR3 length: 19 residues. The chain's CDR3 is CASSLGGGGSTLAKNIQYF. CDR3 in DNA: TGTGCCAGCAGTTTGGGGGGGGGCGGTTCCACGCTAGCCAAAAACATTCAGTACTTC.

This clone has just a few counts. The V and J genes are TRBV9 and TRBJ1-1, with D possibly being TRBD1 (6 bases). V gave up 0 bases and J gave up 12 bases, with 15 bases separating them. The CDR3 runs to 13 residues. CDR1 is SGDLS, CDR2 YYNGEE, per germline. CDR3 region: CASSVGEWGPSFF. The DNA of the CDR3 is TGTGCCAGCAGCGTAGGCGAGTGGGGGCCATCTTTCTTT. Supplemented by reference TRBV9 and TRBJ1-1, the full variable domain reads DSGVTQTPKHLITATGQRVTLRCSPRSGDLSVYWYQQSLDQGLQFLIQYYNGEERAKGNILERFSAQQFPDLHSELNLSSLELGDSALYFCASSVGEWGPSFFGQGTRLTVV.

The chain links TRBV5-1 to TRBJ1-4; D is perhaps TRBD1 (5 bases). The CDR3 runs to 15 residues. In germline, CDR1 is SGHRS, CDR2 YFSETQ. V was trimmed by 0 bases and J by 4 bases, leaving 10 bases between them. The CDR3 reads CASSLVGANNEKLFF. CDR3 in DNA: TGCGCCAGCAGCTTGGTAGGGGCGAATAATGAAAAACTGTTTTTT.

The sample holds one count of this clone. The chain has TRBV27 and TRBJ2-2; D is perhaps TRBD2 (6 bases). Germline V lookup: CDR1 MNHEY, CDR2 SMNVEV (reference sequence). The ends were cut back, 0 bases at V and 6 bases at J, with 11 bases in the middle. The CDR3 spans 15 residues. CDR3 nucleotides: TGTGCCAGCAGTTTATCGGTACTAGCCTCCGGGGAGCTGTTTTTT. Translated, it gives CASSLSVLASGELFF.

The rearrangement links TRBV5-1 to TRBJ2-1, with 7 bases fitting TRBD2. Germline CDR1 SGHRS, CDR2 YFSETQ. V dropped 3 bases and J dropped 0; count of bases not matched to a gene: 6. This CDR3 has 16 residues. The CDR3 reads CASSWSSGPSYNEQFF. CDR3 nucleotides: TGCGCCAGCAGCTGGTCTAGCGGCCCCTCCTACAATGAGCAGTTCTTC.

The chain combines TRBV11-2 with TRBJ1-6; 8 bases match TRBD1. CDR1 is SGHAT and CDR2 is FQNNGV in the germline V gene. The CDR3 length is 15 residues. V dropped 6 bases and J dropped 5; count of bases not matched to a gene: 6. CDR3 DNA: TGTGCCAGCAGACTCGGGACAGGTCATAATTCACCCCTCCACTTT. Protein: CASRLGTGHNSPLHF.

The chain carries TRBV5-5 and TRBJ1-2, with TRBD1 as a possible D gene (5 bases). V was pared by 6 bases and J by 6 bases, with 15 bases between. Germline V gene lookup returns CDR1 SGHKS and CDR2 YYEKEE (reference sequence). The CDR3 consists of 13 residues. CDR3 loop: CASTLGGGDGYTF. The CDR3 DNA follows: TGTGCCAGCACCCTTGGGGGAGGGGATGGCTACACCTTC.

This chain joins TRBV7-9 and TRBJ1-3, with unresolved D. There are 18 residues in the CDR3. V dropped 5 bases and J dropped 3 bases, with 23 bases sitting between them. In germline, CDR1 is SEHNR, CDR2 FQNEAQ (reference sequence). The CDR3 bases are TGTGCCAGCAGCCCCCGGGGAGGAAGCGAAGAAAGTGGAAACACCATATATTTT. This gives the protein CASSPRGGSEESGNTIYF. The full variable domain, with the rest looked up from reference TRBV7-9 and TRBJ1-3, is DTGVSQNPRHKITKRGQNVTFRCDPISEHNRLYWYRQTLGQGPEFLTYFQNEAQLEKSRLLSDRFSAERPKGSFSTLEIQRTEQGDSAMYLCASSPRGGSEESGNTIYFGEGSWLTVV.

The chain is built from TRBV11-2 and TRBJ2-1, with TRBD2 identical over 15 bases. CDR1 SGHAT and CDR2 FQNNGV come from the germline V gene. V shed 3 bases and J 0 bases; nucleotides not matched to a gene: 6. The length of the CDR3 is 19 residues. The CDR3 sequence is CASSFGLAGGGPSYNEQFF. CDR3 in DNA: TGTGCCAGCAGCTTTGGACTAGCGGGAGGGGGCCCCTCCTACAATGAGCAGTTCTTC.